The next 27 T cell receptor beta chains were all read from a single sample in a study of shared clonotypes between healthy human individuals. This table comes from immunoSEQ multiplex PCR, and its TCRdb copy is limited to in-frame clones, with some not included. The table lists approximately 1.5 million clones, around 98% of them singletons. The material sequenced was naive CD4+ T cells sorted from blood. Regarding subset: CD45RA+ positively selected. Source of these receptors: a man aged 25 to 40 in good health.

This chain connects TRBV4-3 to TRBJ1-2, with 7 bases fitting TRBD1. This CDR3 is 20 amino acids long. Germline values: CDR1 LGHNA, CDR2 YSLEER. Losses at the gene ends were 0 bases for V and 5 bases for J; bases not matched to a gene: 21. CDR3 loop: CASSQDVDRSLAAGAYGYTF. In DNA, the CDR3 is TGCGCCAGCAGCCAAGATGTGGACAGGTCTTTGGCTGCTGGGGCTTATGGCTACACCTTC.

The rearrangement uses TRBV9 and TRBJ2-5; D assignment may be TRBD1 or TRBD2 (5 bases each). V lost 0 bases, J lost 4 bases, and 13 bases lay in between. The CDR3 runs to 15 residues. Germline CDR1 reads SGDLS; CDR2 reads YYNGEE. Written as DNA, the CDR3 is TGTGCCAGCAGCGTAGATCGGGGCTTCTCAGAGACCCAGTACTTC. Amino acids: CASSVDRGFSETQYF. Based on the CDR3 plus reference TRBV9 and TRBJ2-5, the full variable domain is DSGVTQTPKHLITATGQRVTLRCSPRSGDLSVYWYQQSLDQGLQFLIQYYNGEERAKGNILERFSAQQFPDLHSELNLSSLELGDSALYFCASSVDRGFSETQYFGPGTRLLVL.

This chain uses TRBV5-5 with TRBJ1-5; 8 bases are a match to TRBD1. The CDR3 is 15 amino acids. The V segment lost 2 bases and the J segment 2 bases; nucleotides outside the gene matches: 3. CDR1 and CDR2 from the germline V gene are SGHKS and YYEKEE (reference sequence). The CDR3 DNA reads TGTGCCAGCAGCTTAGAGGGACAGGGCAATCAGCCCCAGCATTTT. As protein: CASSLEGQGNQPQHF.

The chain uses TRBV10-1 and TRBJ1-1, with unresolved D. Germline loops: CDR1 WNHNN, CDR2 SYGVQD (reference sequence). The V end lost 0 bases, the J end lost 5 bases, and 10 bases lay between the germline ends. The CDR3 totals 14 residues. CDR3 sequence: CASSESGLGTEAFF. In DNA, the CDR3 is TGCGCCAGCAGTGAGTCCGGCTTGGGGACTGAAGCTTTCTTT.

The V and J genes are TRBV18 and TRBJ2-7, with 7 bases matching TRBD2. The CDR3 sequence is 15 residues long. The V and J ends lost 3 bases and 0 bases, in that order; junction bases with no gene match: 5. The V gene's germline CDR1 is KGHSH and CDR2 LQKENI. The CDR3 sequence: CASSPASGFSYEQYF. The CDR3 DNA sequence: TGTGCCAGCTCACCGGCTAGCGGATTCTCCTACGAGCAGTACTTC.

This chain connects TRBV2 to TRBJ2-7; tentatively, D is TRBD1 (6 bases). Germline values: CDR1 SNHLY, CDR2 FYNNEI. V was trimmed by 8 bases and J by 1 base, leaving 12 bases between them. The CDR3 extends over 13 amino acids. The chain's CDR3 is CASWDTRSYEQYF. CDR3 coding DNA: TGTGCCAGCTGGGACACACGTTCCTACGAGCAGTACTTC.

The chain couples TRBV18 to TRBJ1-1; D remains ambiguous. Germline V CDR1 and CDR2: KGHSH, LQKENI. The V gene lost 6 bases and the J gene lost 1 base, with 12 bases spanning the gap. This CDR3 contains 14 residues. The CDR3 loop is CASSSSPRNTEAFF. CDR3 DNA sequence: TGTGCCAGCTCGTCATCCCCCAGGAACACTGAAGCTTTCTTT.

This rearrangement joins TRBV6-5 to TRBJ1-1; D is unclear. There are 15 residues in the CDR3. Germline V lookup: CDR1 MNHEY, CDR2 SVGAGI. V was clipped by 1 base and J by 1 base, with 10 bases between them. The CDR3 nucleotides read TGTGCCAGCAGTTACTGGTTATCGTCGAACACTGAAGCTTTCTTT. It translates to CASSYWLSSNTEAFF.

J is TRBJ2-3 and V is TRBV29-1, with D tentatively TRBD2 (6 bases). Germline loops: CDR1 SQVTM, CDR2 ANQGSEA. The length of the CDR3 is 14 residues. V lost 4 bases to trimming and J lost 0 bases, with 11 bases between them. CDR3 coding DNA: TGCAGCGTTGGATCGGGGGTTAGCACAGATACGCAGTATTTT. Its translation: CSVGSGVSTDTQYF.

This clone was counted once. V is TRBV5-5 and J is TRBJ2-5; D perhaps matches TRBD1 (6 bases). The better agreement between TRBJ2-7 and the DNA end casts doubt on the J call. Per germline, CDR1 SGHKS and CDR2 YYEKEE (reference sequence). The CDR3 totals 14 residues. CDR3 amino acids: CASSRDPRGYEQYF. The CDR3 DNA follows: TGTGCCAGCAGCCGAGACCCCAGGGGCTACGAGCAGTACTTC.

The CDR3 here is CASSVVGAGDQETQYF. The CDR3 DNA is TGTGCCAGCAGCGTAGTGGGAGCGGGAGACCAAGAGACCCAGTACTTC. The chain links TRBV9 to TRBJ2-5; 8 nucleotides match TRBD2. Losses at the gene ends were 0 bases for V and 0 bases for J; bases not matched to a gene: 4. The CDR3 spans 16 residues. Germline CDR1 and CDR2: SGDLS and YYNGEE.

This sequence joins TRBV5-1 and TRBJ2-3; 12 bases map to TRBD2. Unmatched junction bases numbered 8, after V lost 3 bases and J lost 3 bases. CDR3 length equals 17 residues. In germline, CDR1 is SGHRS, CDR2 YFSETQ. The CDR3 DNA sequence: TGCGCCAGCAGCTCCACTACACTAGCGGGAGGTACAGATACGCAGTATTTT. The encoded protein is CASSSTTLAGGTDTQYF.

The sample holds one count of this clone. V and J are TRBV7-2 and TRBJ1-1; perhaps TRBD1 as D (5 bases). The CDR3 loop spans 12 amino acids. Germline lookup yields CDR1 SGHTA and CDR2 FQGNSA. V was trimmed by 4 bases and J by 7 bases, leaving 10 bases between them. The DNA for the CDR3 is TGTGCCAGCAGCTGGGACCTTGGTGAAGCTTTCTTT. This codes for CASSWDLGEAFF.

The rearrangement links TRBV6-6 to TRBJ2-7, with a tentative D call TRBD1 (6 bases). CDR3 size: 12 residues. Trimming stripped 5 bases from V and 6 bases from J, with 11 bases between. CDR1 MNHNY and CDR2 SVGAGI come from the germline V gene (reference sequence). CDR3 protein: CASSNTGIEQYF. The CDR3, as DNA: TGTGCCAGCAGTAATACAGGGATCGAGCAGTACTTC.

The chain recombines TRBV7-6 with TRBJ2-1, with D hard to call. Germline CDR1 and CDR2: SGHVS and FNYEAQ. Trimming stripped 5 bases from V and 8 bases from J, with 16 bases between. CDR3 size: 14 residues. The CDR3 DNA sequence: TGTGCCAGCAGCGCCCAGCACCAACTACATGAGCAGTTCTTC. This gives the protein CASSAQHQLHEQFF.

Of note for this clone: At one end the junction does not follow the germline gene, possibly because of a read error. The chain employs TRBV7-7 and TRBJ2-7, with a weak D call TRBD1 (5 bases). The V gene's germline CDR1 is SSHAT and CDR2 FNYEAQ (reference sequence). There are 14 residues in the CDR3. The CDR3 reads CASSRYPTDYEQYF. In nucleotides, the CDR3 is TGTGCTAGCAGCCGGTACCCGACAGACTACGAGCAGTACTTC. Together with reference TRBV7-7 and TRBJ2-7, the CDR3 gives the full variable domain: GAGVSQSPRYKVTKRGQDVTLRCDPISSHATLYWYQQALGQGPEFLTYFNYEAQPDKSGLPSDRFSAERPEGSISTLTIQRTEQRDSAMYRCASSRYPTDYEQYFGPGTRLTVT.

The rearrangement joins TRBV14 to TRBJ2-5; TRBD2 matches at 9 bases. CDR1 and CDR2 (germline): SGHDN, FVKESK. With 0 bases clipped from V and 0 bases from J, the junction kept 5 bases outside the gene matches. CDR3 size: 17 residues. CDR3 in amino acids: CASSQERLADYQETQYF. In DNA, the CDR3 is TGTGCCAGCAGCCAAGAACGACTAGCGGATTACCAAGAGACCCAGTACTTC.

Here the CDR3 DNA reads TGTGCCAGCAGCAGAGGGACAGGACCTTATGGCTACACCTTC. It encodes CASSRGTGPYGYTF. The genes are TRBV5-8 and TRBJ1-2; 8 bases are shared with TRBD1. V trimming: 4 bases; J trimming: 5 bases; junction bases outside the gene matches: 7. Germline V gene lookup returns CDR1 SGHTS and CDR2 YDEGEE. This CDR3 is 14 amino acids long.

The V gene is TRBV9, the J gene TRBJ2-7; 9 bases map to TRBD2. The V gene end was trimmed by 2 bases and the J gene end by 5 bases; junction bases not matched to a gene: 8. Germline CDR1 SGDLS, CDR2 YYNGEE. This CDR3 has 15 residues. This chain's CDR3 is CASSVLAGNWDEQYF. In DNA form, the CDR3 reads TGTGCCAGCAGCGTGCTAGCGGGAAACTGGGACGAGCAGTACTTC.

The chain has TRBV10-3 and TRBJ1-5, with D possibly TRBD1 on 5 matching bases. CDR1 is ENHRY and CDR2 is SYGVKD in the germline V gene. Trimming stripped 4 bases from V and 5 bases from J, with 21 bases between. The CDR3 has 17 residues. The CDR3: CAISVSWTPPADQPQHF. CDR3 DNA: TGTGCCATCAGTGTCTCCTGGACACCACCAGCGGATCAGCCCCAGCATTTT.

The V call is TRBV19, the J call TRBJ2-6, with D unresolved. V lost 1 base to trimming and J lost 3 bases, with 7 bases between them. CDR1 is LNHDA, CDR2 SQIVND, per germline (reference sequence). CDR3 length: 15 residues. The CDR3 protein is CASSIVSFGANVLTF. The CDR3, as DNA: TGTGCCAGTAGTATAGTGAGTTTTGGGGCCAACGTCCTGACTTTC.

The chain links TRBV4-1 to TRBJ2-7; TRBD2 matches at 12 bases. Germline V CDR1 and CDR2: MGHRA, YSYEKL. The CDR3 sequence is 19 residues long. V was pared by 1 base and J by 5 bases, with 15 bases of the junction left unmatched. CDR3 amino acids: CASSQASSGRANVANEQYF. CDR3 sequence (DNA): TGCGCCAGCAGCCAAGCTTCTAGCGGGAGGGCCAATGTGGCAAACGAGCAGTACTTC.

This chain joins TRBV5-1 and TRBJ1-4, with a possible D match to TRBD1 (5 bases). Germline values: CDR1 SGHRS, CDR2 YFSETQ. V was shortened by 5 bases and J by 2 bases, with 7 bases between the two germline ends. This CDR3 spans 13 amino acids. The chain's CDR3 is CASRTETNEKLFF. CDR3 sequence (DNA): TGCGCCAGCAGGACAGAGACTAATGAAAAACTGTTTTTT.

The V call is TRBV28, the J call TRBJ1-5; 7 bases are a match to TRBD1. This CDR3 has 16 amino acids. J was trimmed by 0 bases and V by 6 bases; bases with no gene match: 8. Looked up from germline, CDR1 is MDHEN and CDR2 is SYDVKM. The CDR3 reads CASSQAGGSSNQPQHF. As DNA, the CDR3 is TGTGCCAGCAGCCAGGCAGGGGGAAGTAGCAATCAGCCCCAGCATTTT.

The chain employs TRBV5-1 and TRBJ2-2, with no clear D. Trimming shortened V by 2 bases and J by 1 base, and 12 bases separated the two germline ends. Germline-derived CDR1 and CDR2 are SGHRS and YFSETQ. There are 16 residues in the CDR3. The CDR3 loop reads CASSLPLPGNTGELFF. In nucleotides, the CDR3 is TGCGCCAGCAGCTTACCCCTTCCTGGGAACACCGGGGAGCTGTTTTTT. The full variable domain, in which reference TRBV5-1 and TRBJ2-2 provide the parts outside the CDR3, is KAGVTQTPRYLIKTRGQQVTLSCSPISGHRSVSWYQQTPGQGLQFLFEYFSETQRNKGNFPGRFSGRQFSNSRSEMNVSTLELGDSALYLCASSLPLPGNTGELFFGEGSRLTVL.

This clone was counted once. The V and J genes are TRBV27 and TRBJ2-3; 7 bases agree with TRBD1. The germline gives CDR1 MNHEY, CDR2 SMNVEV (reference sequence). The CDR3 sequence is 18 residues long. The V gene end was trimmed by 0 bases and the J gene end by 2 bases; junction bases not matched to a gene: 11. CDR3 coding DNA: TGTGCCAGCAGTTTATCTGGGAGCCGGGACAGCCCCACAGATACGCAGTATTTT. It encodes CASSLSGSRDSPTDTQYF.

J is TRBJ2-1 and V is TRBV5-1; 10 nucleotides line up with TRBD2. The CDR3 is 17 amino acids. Germline assignment: CDR1 SGHRS and CDR2 YFSETQ. The ends lost 2 bases at V and 4 bases at J; junction bases unmatched: 9. The CDR3 region is CASSFGTSALGYNEQFF. In DNA form, the CDR3 reads TGCGCCAGCAGCTTTGGGACTAGCGCCCTCGGGTACAATGAGCAGTTCTTC.